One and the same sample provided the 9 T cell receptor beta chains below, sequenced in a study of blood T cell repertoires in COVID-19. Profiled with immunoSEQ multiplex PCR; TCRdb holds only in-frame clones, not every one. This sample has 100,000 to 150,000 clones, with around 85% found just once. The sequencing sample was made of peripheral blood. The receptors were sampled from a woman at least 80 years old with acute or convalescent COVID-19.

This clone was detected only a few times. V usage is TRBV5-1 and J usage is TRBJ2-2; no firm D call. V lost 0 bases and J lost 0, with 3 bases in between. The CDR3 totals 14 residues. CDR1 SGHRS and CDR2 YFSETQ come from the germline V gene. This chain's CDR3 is CASSLDTNTGELFF. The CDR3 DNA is TGCGCCAGCAGCTTGGACACGAACACCGGGGAGCTGTTTTTT.

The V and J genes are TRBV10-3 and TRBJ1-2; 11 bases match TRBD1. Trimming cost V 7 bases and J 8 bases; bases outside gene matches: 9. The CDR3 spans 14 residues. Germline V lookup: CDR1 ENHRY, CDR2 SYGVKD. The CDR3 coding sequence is TGTGCCATCAATTCCGGGACAGGGGGATCCGGCTACACCTTC. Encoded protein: CAINSGTGGSGYTF.

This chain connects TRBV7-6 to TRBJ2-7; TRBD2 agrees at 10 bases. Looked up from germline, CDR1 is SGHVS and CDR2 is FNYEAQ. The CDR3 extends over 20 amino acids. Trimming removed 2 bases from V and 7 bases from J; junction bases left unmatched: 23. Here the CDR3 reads CASSLYPPGTSDSPGSEQYF. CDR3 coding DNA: TGTGCCAGCAGCTTATACCCCCCCGGGACTAGCGATTCCCCGGGGAGTGAGCAGTACTTC.

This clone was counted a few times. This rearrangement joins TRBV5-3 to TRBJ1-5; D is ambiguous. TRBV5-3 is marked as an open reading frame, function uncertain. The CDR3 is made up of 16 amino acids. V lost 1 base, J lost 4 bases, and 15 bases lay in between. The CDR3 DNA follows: TGTGCCAGAAGCTTGACCCAGCGTCCCCGGAATCAGCCCCAGCATTTT. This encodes CARSLTQRPRNQPQHF.

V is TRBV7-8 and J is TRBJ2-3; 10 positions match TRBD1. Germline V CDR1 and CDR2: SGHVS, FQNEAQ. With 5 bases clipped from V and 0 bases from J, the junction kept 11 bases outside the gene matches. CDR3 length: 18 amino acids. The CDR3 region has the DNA TGTGCCAGCAGCGGGGACAGGGGAAGGTTATACAGCACAGATACGCAGTATTTT. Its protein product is CASSGDRGRLYSTDTQYF.

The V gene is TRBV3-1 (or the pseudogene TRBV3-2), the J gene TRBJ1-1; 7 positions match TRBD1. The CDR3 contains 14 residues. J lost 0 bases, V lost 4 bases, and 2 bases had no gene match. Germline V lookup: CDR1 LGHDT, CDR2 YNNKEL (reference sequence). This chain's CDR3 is CASSPDRLNTEAFF. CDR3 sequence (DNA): TGTGCCAGCAGCCCGGACAGGTTGAACACTGAAGCTTTCTTT.

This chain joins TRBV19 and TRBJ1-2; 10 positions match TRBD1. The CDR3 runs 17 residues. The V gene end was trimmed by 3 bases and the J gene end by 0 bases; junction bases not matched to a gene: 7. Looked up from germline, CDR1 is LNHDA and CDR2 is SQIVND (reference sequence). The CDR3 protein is CASSMQGQGPANYGYTF. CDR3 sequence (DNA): TGTGCCAGTAGTATGCAGGGACAGGGGCCAGCTAACTATGGCTACACCTTC.

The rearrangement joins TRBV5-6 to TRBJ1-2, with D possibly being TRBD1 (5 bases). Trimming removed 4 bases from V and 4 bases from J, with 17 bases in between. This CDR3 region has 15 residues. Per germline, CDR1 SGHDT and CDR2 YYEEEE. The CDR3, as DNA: TGTGCCAGCAGCAGACTGCAGGGCGTATTCTATGGCTACACCTTC. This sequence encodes CASSRLQGVFYGYTF. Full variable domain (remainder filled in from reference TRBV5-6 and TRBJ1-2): DAGVTQSPTHLIKTRGQQVTLRCSPKSGHDTVSWYQQALGQGPQFIFQYYEEEERQRGNFPDRFSGHQFPNYSSELNVNALLLGDSALYLCASSRLQGVFYGYTFGSGTRLTVV.

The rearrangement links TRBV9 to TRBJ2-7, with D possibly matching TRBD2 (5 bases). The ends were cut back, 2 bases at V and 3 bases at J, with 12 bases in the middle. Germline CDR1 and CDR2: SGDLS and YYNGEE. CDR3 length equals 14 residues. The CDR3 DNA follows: TGTGCCAGCAGCGTGTGGGGAGACGGCTACGAGCAGTACTTC. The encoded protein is CASSVWGDGYEQYF.